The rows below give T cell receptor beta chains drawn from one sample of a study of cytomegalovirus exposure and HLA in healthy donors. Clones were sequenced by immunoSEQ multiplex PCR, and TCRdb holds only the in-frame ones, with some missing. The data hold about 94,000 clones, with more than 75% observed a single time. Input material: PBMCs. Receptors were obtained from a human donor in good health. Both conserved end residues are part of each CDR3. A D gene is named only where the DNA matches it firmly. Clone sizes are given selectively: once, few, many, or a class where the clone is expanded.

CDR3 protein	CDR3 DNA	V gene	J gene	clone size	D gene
CASGEGGSTHYEQYF	TGTGCCAGCGGGGAAGGCGGGAGTACCCACTACGAGCAGTACTTC	TRBV28	TRBJ2-7	NA	TRBD2
CASSLPLFFSNQPQHF	TGTGCCAGCAGTTTACCCCTTTTCTTTAGCAATCAGCCCCAGCATTTT	TRBV27	TRBJ1-5	once	NA
CASSLEAANYGYTF	TGTGCCAGCAGCTTAGAGGCAGCGAACTATGGCTACACCTTC	TRBV7-2	TRBJ1-2	NA	NA
CASKEGDLNTEAFF	TGTGCCAGCAAAGAGGGGGATCTGAACACTGAAGCTTTCTTT	TRBV6-4	TRBJ1-1	NA	NA
CASSPPTDNEQFF	TGTGCCAGCAGCCCCCCTACCGACAATGAGCAGTTCTTC	TRBV5-4	TRBJ2-1	NA	NA
CASSLTSGSALRTDTQYF	TGTGCCAGCAGTTTGACTAGCGGGAGTGCTCTCCGCACAGATACGCAGTATTTT	TRBV28	TRBJ2-3	NA	TRBD2
CASSYNPDYGYTF	TGTGCCAGCAGTTACAATCCCGACTATGGCTACACCTTC	TRBV6-6	TRBJ1-2	NA	NA
CSVEVGQRNTEAFF	TGCAGCGTTGAGGTAGGCCAGCGAAACACTGAAGCTTTCTTT	TRBV29-1	TRBJ1-1	NA	NA
CASSWQGRSDTQYF	TGTGCCAGCAGCTGGCAGGGAAGATCAGATACGCAGTATTTT	TRBV7-9	TRBJ2-3	NA	NA
CASSLAGGETQYF	TGTGCCAGCAGCTTAGCTGGCGGAGAGACCCAGTACTTC	TRBV7-2	TRBJ2-5	once	NA
CASITTGDIGQPQHF	TGCGCCAGCATTACCACAGGGGATATTGGTCAGCCCCAGCATTTT	TRBV10-1	TRBJ1-5	NA	TRBD1
CASSETGILSYEQYF	TGTGCCAGCAGTGAAACAGGGATCCTCTCCTACGAGCAGTACTTC	TRBV6-1	TRBJ2-7	once	NA
CASSRRGISGANVLTF	TGTGCCAGCAGCCGCAGGGGAATCTCAGGGGCCAACGTCCTGACTTTC	TRBV7-9	TRBJ2-6	few	NA
CASSSGQGEGYGYTF	TGTGCCAGCAGTTCGGGACAGGGCGAGGGCTATGGCTACACCTTC	TRBV7-2	TRBJ1-2	NA	TRBD1
CSNRRTSGGDRQETQYF	TGCTCGAACCGGCGTACTAGCGGGGGGGACCGACAAGAGACCCAGTACTTC	TRBV10-2	TRBJ2-5	NA	TRBD2
CASSVTSVVSSGANVLTF	TGTGCCAGCAGCGTAACTAGCGTTGTGAGCTCTGGGGCCAACGTCCTGACTTTC	TRBV9	TRBJ2-6	NA	TRBD2
CASSPWTGINEQYF	TGCGCCAGCAGCCCCTGGACAGGGATCAACGAGCAGTACTTC	TRBV5-1	TRBJ2-7	NA	TRBD1
CASSLAGGIGNTIYF	TGTGCCAGCAGCTTAGCAGGGGGCATTGGAAACACCATATATTTT	TRBV7-8	TRBJ1-3	few	TRBD1
CASSALGGGADTQYF	TGTGCCAGCAGTGCCCTGGGGGGGGGCGCAGATACGCAGTATTTT	TRBV6-1	TRBJ2-3	NA	NA
CASSTGRDTEAFF	TGTGCCAGCTCTACAGGGCGGGACACTGAAGCTTTCTTT	TRBV18	TRBJ1-1	NA	NA
CASSEGGGQTYEQYF	TGTGCCAGCAGCGAGGGGGGGGGCCAGACCTACGAGCAGTACTTC	TRBV9	TRBJ2-7	NA	NA
CASSPAGDNEQFF	TGTGCCAGCAGCCCCGCCGGGGACAATGAGCAGTTCTTC	TRBV7-2	TRBJ2-1	NA	NA
CASSNPGLTTGGYTF	TGTGCCAGCAGTAACCCCGGCTTAACAACAGGTGGCTACACCTTC	TRBV6-5	TRBJ1-2	NA	NA
CASRPGTGGDYGYTF	TGTGCCAGCAGACCCGGGACAGGGGGTGACTATGGCTACACCTTC	TRBV6-1	TRBJ1-2	NA	TRBD1